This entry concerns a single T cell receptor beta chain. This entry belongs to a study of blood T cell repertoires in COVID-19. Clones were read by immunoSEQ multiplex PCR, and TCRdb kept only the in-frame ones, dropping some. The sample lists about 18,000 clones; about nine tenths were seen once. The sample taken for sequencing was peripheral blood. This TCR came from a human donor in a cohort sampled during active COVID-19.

The CDR3 bases are TGTGCCAGCTCACCAGACAGAACTGGAAACACCATATATTTT. Its translation is CASSPDRTGNTIYF. The chain is built from TRBV18 and TRBJ1-3; tentatively, D is TRBD1 (5 bases). CDR1 KGHSH and CDR2 LQKENI come from the germline V gene. This CDR3 comprises 14 residues. Trimming pared 2 bases from V and 2 bases from J, leaving 7 bases between. Variable domain in full (rest from reference TRBV18 and TRBJ1-3): NAGVMQNPRHLVRRRGQEARLRCSPMKGHSHVYWYRQLPEEGLKFMVYLQKENIIDESGMPKERFSAEFPKEGPSILRIQQVVRGDSAAYFCASSPDRTGNTIYFGEGSWLTVV.